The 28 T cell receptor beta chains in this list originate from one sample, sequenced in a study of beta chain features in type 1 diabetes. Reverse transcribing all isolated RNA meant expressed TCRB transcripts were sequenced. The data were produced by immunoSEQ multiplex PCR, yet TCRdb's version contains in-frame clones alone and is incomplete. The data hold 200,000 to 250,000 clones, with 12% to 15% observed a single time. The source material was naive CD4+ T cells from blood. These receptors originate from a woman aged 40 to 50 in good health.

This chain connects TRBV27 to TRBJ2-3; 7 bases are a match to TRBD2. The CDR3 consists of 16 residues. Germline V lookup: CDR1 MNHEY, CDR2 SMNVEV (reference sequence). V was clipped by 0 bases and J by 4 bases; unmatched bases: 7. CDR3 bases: TGTGCCAGCAGTTTATCGCCTAGCGGAGGCCCAGATACGCAGTATTTT. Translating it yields CASSLSPSGGPDTQYF.

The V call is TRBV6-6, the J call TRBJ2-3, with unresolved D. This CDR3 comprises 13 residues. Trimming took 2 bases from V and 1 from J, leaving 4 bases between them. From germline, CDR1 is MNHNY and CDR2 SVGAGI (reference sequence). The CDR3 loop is CASSYPGTDTQYF. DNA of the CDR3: TGTGCCAGCAGTTACCCAGGCACAGATACGCAGTATTTT.

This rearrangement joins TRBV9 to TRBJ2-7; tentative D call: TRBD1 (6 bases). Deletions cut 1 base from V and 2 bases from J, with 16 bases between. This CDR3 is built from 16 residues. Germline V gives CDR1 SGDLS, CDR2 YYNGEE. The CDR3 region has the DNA TGTGCCAGCAGCGTACCTAGAGGCAGGGGCACCTACGAGCAGTACTTC. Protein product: CASSVPRGRGTYEQYF. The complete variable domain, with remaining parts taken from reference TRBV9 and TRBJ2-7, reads DSGVTQTPKHLITATGQRVTLRCSPRSGDLSVYWYQQSLDQGLQFLIQYYNGEERAKGNILERFSAQQFPDLHSELNLSSLELGDSALYFCASSVPRGRGTYEQYFGPGTRLTVT.

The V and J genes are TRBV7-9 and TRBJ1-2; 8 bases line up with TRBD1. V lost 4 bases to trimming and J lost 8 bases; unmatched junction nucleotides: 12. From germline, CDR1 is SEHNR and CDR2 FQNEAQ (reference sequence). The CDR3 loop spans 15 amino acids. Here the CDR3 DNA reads TGTGCCAGCAGCTCAATTCAAGGGACAGGACGGGGCTACACCTTC. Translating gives CASSSIQGTGRGYTF.

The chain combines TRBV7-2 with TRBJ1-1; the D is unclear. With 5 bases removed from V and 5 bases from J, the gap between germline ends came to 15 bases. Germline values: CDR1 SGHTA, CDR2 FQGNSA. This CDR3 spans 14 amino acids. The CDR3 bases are TGTGCCAGCAGCCATGCCCCTGAGAGGACTGAAGCTTTCTTT. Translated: CASSHAPERTEAFF.

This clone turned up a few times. Here the CDR3 DNA reads TGTGCCATCATGGCTAGTATCCAAGAGACCCAGTACTTC. The encoded protein is CAIMASIQETQYF. J is TRBJ2-5 and V is TRBV10-3; no definite D call. Trimming pared 7 bases from V and 1 base from J, leaving 10 bases between. Per germline, CDR1 ENHRY and CDR2 SYGVKD. The CDR3 is made up of 13 amino acids.

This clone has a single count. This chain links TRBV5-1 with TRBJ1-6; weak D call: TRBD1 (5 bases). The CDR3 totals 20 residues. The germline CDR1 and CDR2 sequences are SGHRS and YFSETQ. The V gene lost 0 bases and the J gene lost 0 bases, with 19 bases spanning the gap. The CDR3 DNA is TGCGCCAGCAGCTTGGCCCCAGGACAAGGGCCGAGCTCCTATAATTCACCCCTCCACTTT. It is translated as CASSLAPGQGPSSYNSPLHF.

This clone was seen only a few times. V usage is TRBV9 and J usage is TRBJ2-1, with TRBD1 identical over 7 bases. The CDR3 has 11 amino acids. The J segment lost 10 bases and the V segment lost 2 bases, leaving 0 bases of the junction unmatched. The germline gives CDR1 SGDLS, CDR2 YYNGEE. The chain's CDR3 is CASSVGQEQFF. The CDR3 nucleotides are TGTGCCAGCAGCGTGGGACAGGAGCAGTTCTTC.

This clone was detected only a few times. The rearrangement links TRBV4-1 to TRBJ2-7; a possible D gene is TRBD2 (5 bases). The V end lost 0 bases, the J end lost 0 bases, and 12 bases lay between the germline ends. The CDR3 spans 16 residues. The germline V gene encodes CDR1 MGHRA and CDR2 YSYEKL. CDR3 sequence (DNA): TGCGCCAGCAGCCAAGATCCGCTAGCTGACTCCTACGAGCAGTACTTC. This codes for CASSQDPLADSYEQYF.

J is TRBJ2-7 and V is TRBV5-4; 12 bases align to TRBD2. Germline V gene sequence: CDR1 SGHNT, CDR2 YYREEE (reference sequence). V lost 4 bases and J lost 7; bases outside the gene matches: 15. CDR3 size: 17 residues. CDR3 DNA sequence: TGTGCCAGCAGCCCTAGCGGGGGGGCTAGAGGACTTGGGGAGCAGTACTTC. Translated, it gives CASSPSGGARGLGEQYF.

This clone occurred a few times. Written as DNA, the CDR3 is TGCGCCAGCAGCCTGCCCGGGACAGTCTACGAGCAGTACTTC. It specifies CASSLPGTVYEQYF. The gene calls are TRBV5-1 and TRBJ2-7; TRBD1 agrees at 7 bases. The length of the CDR3 is 14 residues. The ends lost 4 bases at V and 3 bases at J; junction bases unmatched: 7. CDR1 is SGHRS and CDR2 is YFSETQ in the germline V gene.

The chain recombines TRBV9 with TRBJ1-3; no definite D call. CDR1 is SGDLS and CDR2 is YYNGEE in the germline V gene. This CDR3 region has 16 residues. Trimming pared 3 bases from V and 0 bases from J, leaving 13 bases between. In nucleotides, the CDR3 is TGTGCCAGCAGCGGATCATCAACTGCCTCTGGAAACACCATATATTTT. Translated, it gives CASSGSSTASGNTIYF.

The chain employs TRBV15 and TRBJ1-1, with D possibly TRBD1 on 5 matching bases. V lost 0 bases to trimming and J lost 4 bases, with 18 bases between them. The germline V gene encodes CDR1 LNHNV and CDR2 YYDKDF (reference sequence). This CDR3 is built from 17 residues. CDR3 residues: CATSRERGLGAATEAFF. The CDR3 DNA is TGTGCCACCAGCAGAGAGAGGGGACTTGGGGCCGCCACTGAAGCTTTCTTT.

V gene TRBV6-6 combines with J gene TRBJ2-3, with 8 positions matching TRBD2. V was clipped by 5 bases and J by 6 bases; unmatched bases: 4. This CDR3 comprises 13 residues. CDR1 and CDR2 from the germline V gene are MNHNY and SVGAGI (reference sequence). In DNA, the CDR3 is TGTGCCAGCAGTGGGACTAGGTGGGATACGCAGTATTTT. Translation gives CASSGTRWDTQYF.

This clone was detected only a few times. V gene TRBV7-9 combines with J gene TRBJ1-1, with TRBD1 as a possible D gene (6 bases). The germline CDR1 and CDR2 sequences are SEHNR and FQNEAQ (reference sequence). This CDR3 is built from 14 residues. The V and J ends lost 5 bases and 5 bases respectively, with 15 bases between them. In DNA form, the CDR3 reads TGTGCCAGCAGCCGTCGGACAGACGGTACTGAAGCTTTCTTT. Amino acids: CASSRRTDGTEAFF.

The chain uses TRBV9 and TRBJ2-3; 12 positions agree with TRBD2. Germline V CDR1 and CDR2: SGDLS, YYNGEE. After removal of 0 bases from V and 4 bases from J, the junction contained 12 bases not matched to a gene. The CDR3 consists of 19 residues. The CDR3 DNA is TGTGCCAGCAGCGTAGCTTCGGGGCTAGCGGGGGGGTTGTCAGATACGCAGTATTTT. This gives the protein CASSVASGLAGGLSDTQYF.

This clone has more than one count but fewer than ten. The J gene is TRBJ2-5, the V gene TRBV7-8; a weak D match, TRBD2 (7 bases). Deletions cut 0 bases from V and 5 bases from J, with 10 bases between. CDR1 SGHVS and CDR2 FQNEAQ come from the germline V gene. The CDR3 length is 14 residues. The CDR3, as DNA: TGTGCCAGCAGCTTAGCGGGGGGGCAGGAGACCCAGTACTTC. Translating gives CASSLAGGQETQYF.

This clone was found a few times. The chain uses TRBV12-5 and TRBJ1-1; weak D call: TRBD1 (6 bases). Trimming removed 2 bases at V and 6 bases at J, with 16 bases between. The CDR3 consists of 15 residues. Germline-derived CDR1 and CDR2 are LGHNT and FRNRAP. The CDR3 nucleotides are TGTGCTAGTGGTTTGACCGGCCAGGGGAATGCTGAAGCTTTCTTT. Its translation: CASGLTGQGNAEAFF.

The CDR3 spells CASSVGGATTYEQYF. In nucleotides, the CDR3 is TGTGCCAGCAGCGTAGGAGGTGCTACCACCTACGAGCAGTACTTC. This chain links TRBV9 with TRBJ2-7, with D unclear. The V end lost 0 bases, the J end lost 2 bases, and 12 bases lay between the germline ends. Germline V lookup: CDR1 SGDLS, CDR2 YYNGEE. CDR3 length equals 15 residues.

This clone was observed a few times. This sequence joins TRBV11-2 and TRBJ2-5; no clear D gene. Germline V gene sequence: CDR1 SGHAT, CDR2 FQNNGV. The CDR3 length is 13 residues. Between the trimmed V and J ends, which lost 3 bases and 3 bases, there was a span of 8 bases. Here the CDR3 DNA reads TGTGCCAGCAGCTTGAACAGTGAAGAGACCCAGTACTTC. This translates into CASSLNSEETQYF.

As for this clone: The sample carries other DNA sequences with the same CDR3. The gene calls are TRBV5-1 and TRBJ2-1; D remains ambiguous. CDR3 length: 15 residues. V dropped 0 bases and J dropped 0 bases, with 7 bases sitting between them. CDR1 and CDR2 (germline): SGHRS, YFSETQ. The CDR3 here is CASSLAGSSYNEQFF. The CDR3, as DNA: TGCGCCAGCAGCTTGGCCGGGTCCTCCTACAATGAGCAGTTCTTC.

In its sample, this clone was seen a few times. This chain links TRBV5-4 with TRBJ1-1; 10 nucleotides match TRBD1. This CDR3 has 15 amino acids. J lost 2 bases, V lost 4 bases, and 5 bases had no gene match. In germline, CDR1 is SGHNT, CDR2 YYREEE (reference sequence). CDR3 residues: CASSAPTGGNTEAFF. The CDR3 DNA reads TGTGCCAGCAGCGCCCCGACAGGGGGCAACACTGAAGCTTTCTTT.

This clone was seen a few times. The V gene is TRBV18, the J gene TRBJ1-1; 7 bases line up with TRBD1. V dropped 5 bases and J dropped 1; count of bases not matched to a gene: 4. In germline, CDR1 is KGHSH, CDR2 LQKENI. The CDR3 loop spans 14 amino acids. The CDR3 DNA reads TGTGCCAGCTCAGGACAGGAGACGAACACTGAAGCTTTCTTT. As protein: CASSGQETNTEAFF.

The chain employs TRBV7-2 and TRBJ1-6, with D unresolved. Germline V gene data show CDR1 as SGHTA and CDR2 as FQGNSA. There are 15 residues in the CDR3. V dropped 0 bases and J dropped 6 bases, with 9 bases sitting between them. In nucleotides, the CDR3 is TGTGCCAGCAGCTTAGCGGTACAGTTTAATTCACCCCTCCACTTT. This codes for CASSLAVQFNSPLHF.

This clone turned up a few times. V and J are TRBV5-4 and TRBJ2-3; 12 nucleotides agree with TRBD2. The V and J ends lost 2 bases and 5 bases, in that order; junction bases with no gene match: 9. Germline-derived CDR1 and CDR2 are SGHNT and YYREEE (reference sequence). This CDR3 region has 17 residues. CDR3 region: CASSFERTSGVRDTQYF. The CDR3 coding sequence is TGTGCCAGCAGCTTTGAGAGGACTAGCGGGGTCAGAGATACGCAGTATTTT.

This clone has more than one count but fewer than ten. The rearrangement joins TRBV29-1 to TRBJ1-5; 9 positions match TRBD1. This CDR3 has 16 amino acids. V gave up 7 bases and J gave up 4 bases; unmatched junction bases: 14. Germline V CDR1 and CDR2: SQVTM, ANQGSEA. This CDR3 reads CSGSEPWDRENQPQHF. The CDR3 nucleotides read TGCAGCGGTTCGGAGCCGTGGGACAGGGAAAATCAGCCCCAGCATTTT.

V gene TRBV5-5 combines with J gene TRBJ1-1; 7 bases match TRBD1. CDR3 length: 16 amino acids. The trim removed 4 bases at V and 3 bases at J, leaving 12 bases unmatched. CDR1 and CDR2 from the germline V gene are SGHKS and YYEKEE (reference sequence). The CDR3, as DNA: TGTGCCAGCAGCCGACGGACGGACAGGATATACACTGAAGCTTTCTTT. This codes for CASSRRTDRIYTEAFF.

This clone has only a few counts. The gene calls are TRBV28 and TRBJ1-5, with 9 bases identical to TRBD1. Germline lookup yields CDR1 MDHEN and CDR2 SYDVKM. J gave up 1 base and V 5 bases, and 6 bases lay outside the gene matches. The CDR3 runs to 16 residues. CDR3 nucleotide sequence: TGTGCCAGCAGTCCATCGACAGGGGGGAGCAATCAGCCCCAGCATTTT. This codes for CASSPSTGGSNQPQHF.